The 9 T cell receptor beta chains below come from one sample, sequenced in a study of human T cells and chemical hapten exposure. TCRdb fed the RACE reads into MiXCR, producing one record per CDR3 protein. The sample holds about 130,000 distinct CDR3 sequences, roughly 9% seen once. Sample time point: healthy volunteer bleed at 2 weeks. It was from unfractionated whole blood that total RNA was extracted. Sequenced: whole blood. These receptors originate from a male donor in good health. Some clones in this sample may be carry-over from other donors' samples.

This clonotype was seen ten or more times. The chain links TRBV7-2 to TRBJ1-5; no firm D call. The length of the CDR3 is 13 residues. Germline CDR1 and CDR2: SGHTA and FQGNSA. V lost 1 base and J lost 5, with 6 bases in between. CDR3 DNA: TGTGCCAGCAGCTTAGACGGGTATCAGCCCCAGCATTTT. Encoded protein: CASSLDGYQPQHF.

The CDR3 sequence is CASSLSRGGPSYEQYF. The CDR3 coding sequence is TGTGCCAGCAGTTTATCCAGAGGGGGGCCCTCCTACGAGCAGTACTTC. The chain combines TRBV27 with TRBJ2-7; tentatively, D is TRBD1 or TRBD2 (6 bases each). The CDR3 is made up of 16 amino acids. The V end was cut by 0 bases, the J end by 0 bases, with 12 bases between. Looked up from germline, CDR1 is MNHEY and CDR2 is SMNVEV (reference sequence).

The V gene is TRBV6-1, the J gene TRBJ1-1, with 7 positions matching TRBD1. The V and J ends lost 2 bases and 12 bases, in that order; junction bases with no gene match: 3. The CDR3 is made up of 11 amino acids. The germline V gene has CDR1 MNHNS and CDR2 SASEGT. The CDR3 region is CASSESGQTFF. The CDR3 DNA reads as TGTGCCAGCAGTGAATCGGGACAGACTTTCTTT.

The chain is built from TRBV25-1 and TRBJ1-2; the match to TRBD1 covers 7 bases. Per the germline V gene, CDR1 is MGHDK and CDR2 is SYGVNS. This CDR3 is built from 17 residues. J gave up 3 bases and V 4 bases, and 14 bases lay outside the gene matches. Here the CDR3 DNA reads TGTGCCAGCAGTGGGGCCGGGACAGCTCTCTACGACTATGGCTACACCTTC. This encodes CASSGAGTALYDYGYTF.

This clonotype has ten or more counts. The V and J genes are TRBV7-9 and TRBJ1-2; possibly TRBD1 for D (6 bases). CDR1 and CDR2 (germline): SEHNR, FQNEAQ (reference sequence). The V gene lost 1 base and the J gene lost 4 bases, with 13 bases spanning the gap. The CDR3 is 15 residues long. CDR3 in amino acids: CASSLGQGLTYGYTF. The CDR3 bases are TGTGCCAGCAGCTTAGGCCAGGGGCTCACCTATGGCTACACCTTC.

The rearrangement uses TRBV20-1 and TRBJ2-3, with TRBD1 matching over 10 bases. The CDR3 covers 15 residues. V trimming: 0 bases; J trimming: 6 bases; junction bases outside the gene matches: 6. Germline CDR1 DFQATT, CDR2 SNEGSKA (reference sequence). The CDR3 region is CSAREGTGASDTQYF. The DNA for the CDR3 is TGCAGTGCTAGAGAGGGGACAGGGGCGTCGGATACGCAGTATTTT.

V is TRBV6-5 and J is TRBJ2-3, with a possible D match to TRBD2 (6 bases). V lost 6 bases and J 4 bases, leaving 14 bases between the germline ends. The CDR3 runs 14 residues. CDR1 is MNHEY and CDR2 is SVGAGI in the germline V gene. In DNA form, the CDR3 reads TGTGCCAGCAGCGAGAGAGCTAGCGCAGATACGCAGTATTTT. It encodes CASSERASADTQYF.

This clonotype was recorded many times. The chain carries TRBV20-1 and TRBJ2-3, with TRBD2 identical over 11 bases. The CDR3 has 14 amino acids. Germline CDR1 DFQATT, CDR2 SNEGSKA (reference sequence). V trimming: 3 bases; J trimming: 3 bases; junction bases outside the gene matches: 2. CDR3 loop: CSASSSGRTDTQYF. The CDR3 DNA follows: TGCAGTGCTAGCTCTAGCGGGAGGACAGATACGCAGTATTTT.

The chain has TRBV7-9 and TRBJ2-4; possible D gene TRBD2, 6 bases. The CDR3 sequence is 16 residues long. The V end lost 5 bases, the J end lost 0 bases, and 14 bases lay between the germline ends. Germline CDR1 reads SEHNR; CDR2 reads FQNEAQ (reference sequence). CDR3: CASSELAYQAKNIQYF. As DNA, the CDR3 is TGTGCCAGCAGCGAGCTAGCGTATCAAGCCAAAAACATTCAGTACTTC.